Shown below are 3 T cell receptor beta chains from a single sample sequenced in a study of beta chain features in type 1 diabetes. Expressed TCRB transcripts got sequenced, as all isolated RNA was reverse transcribed. The assay was immunoSEQ multiplex PCR, and TCRdb's table has in-frame clones only and misses some. The data show about 150,000 clones, roughly 10% seen once. Sequencing was carried out using central memory CD4+ T cells from blood. All receptors come from a man in his late teens or twenties in good health.

This rearrangement joins TRBV9 to TRBJ2-5, with a possible D match to TRBD2 (5 bases). Germline CDR1 and CDR2: SGDLS and YYNGEE. V shed 4 bases and J shed 3 bases, with 16 bases lying between them. The length of the CDR3 is 15 residues. For the CDR3, the DNA is TGTGCCAGCAGCCCTAGCCCCATTAACAAAGAGACCCAGTACTTC. Translating gives CASSPSPINKETQYF.

This rearrangement joins TRBV4-2 to TRBJ2-7, with D maybe TRBD1 (6 bases). Trimming stripped 1 base from V and 3 bases from J, with 13 bases between. The germline V gene encodes CDR1 LGHNA and CDR2 YNFKEQ. The CDR3 spans 15 residues. CDR3 sequence reads: CASSQGPGAIYEQYF. The CDR3 DNA sequence: TGTGCCAGCAGCCAAGGGCCAGGGGCCATCTACGAGCAGTACTTC.

This chain links TRBV19 with TRBJ2-7; 9 nucleotides match TRBD2. Per the germline V gene, CDR1 is LNHDA and CDR2 is SQIVND (reference sequence). The length of the CDR3 is 16 residues. The trim removed 3 bases at V and 3 bases at J, leaving 9 bases unmatched. The CDR3 DNA sequence: TGTGCCAGTAGTATTGGGGGGCTAGCGGGAATCTACGAGCAGTACTTC. Protein sequence: CASSIGGLAGIYEQYF.